These T cell receptor beta chains were read from a single sample in a study of T cells in Graves' hyperthyroidism and ophthalmopathy. A single record per CDR3 protein comes from TCRdb applying MiXCR to the multiplex PCR reads. The sample consists of about 400,000 distinct CDR3 sequences, about 15% of them appearing once. Sequenced input: blood. The receptors were sampled from a woman in her twenties or thirties with Graves' hyperthyroidism. CDR3s include the opening cysteine and the closing phenylalanine or tryptophan. The D gene is left open where the match is weak. Rows may omit the clone size; those that give it use once, few, many or a size class.

d_call j_call clone_size v_call cdr3_nt cdr3_aa
TRBD1 TRBJ2-1 many TRBV7-8 TGTGCCAGCAGCGTGGACAGGGTTAATGAGCAGTTCTTC CASSVDRVNEQFF
TRBD1 TRBJ1-2 - TRBV6-2/TRBV6-3 TGTGCCAGCAGTTCAACTCTAAGACAGGGGGCGTCGCCCCACTATGGCTACACCTTC CASSSTLRQGASPHYGYTF
TRBD2 TRBJ2-3 many TRBV20-1 TGCAGTGCTAGAACTCTAGCGGGAGGCTACGCAACGCAGTATTTT CSARTLAGGYATQYF
- TRBJ2-5 many TRBV18 TGTGCCAGCTCACTCGGACTGGACCAAGAGACCCAGTACTTC CASSLGLDQETQYF
- TRBJ2-7 many TRBV12-3/TRBV12-4 TGTGCCAGCAGGGATTCCGGGACCCATTTCGTGGAGCAGTACTTC CASRDSGTHFVEQYF
- TRBJ2-7 - TRBV4-1 TGCGCCAGCAGCCAAGATTGGTCAGGGTACGGCGAGCAGTACTTC CASSQDWSGYGEQYF
- TRBJ2-1 - TRBV18 TGTGCCAGCTCACCACCGTACCAGGGGGGTAGCGGAGTGTACAATGAGCAGTTCTTC CASSPPYQGGSGVYNEQFF
- TRBJ1-6 few TRBV9 TGTGCCAGCACCCTTGGGGGTAATTCACCCCTCCACTTT CASTLGGNSPLHF
- TRBJ2-5 - TRBV5-1 TGCGCCAGCAGCCCCGGAGCGGCGGGAACGTACCAAGAGACCCAGTACTTC CASSPGAAGTYQETQYF
- TRBJ1-1 few TRBV6-5 TGTGCCAGCAGTTCCAGGGTTGGCACTGAAGCTTTCTTT CASSSRVGTEAFF
- TRBJ2-5 many TRBV7-2 TGTGCCAGCAATAAGGCCGGACCTGGCGGCGAGACCCAGTACTTC CASNKAGPGGETQYF
- TRBJ1-2 - TRBV5-1 TGCGCCAGCAGCTTGGTTAGCGAAAGCTACACCTTC CASSLVSESYTF
TRBD1 TRBJ1-6 many TRBV13 TGTGCCAGCAGCTACGGACAGGGCTCAAATTCACCCCTCCACTTT CASSYGQGSNSPLHF